The sequence of this T cell receptor beta chain was determined in a study of human T cells and chemical hapten exposure. Study information: The use of 2% DPC on approximately 2 cm by approximately 2 cm of upper inner arm skin constituted sensitization. The study's findings and limits: Significantly more large CDR3 similarity clusters were formed by expanded TCRs than by controls.

As processed by the authors: The number of TCRs in each sample had a median of approximately 96,000 and spanned roughly 23,224 to 750,000. TCRdb redid the calling of the RACE reads with MiXCR, one entry per CDR3 protein. The V and J calls and clone size are TCRdb's, not the authors'. The table shows 90,000 to 120,000 distinct CDR3 sequences, with 8% to 13% occurring only once. Time point defined: patch test 1, 2 weeks after DPC sensitization. Treatment defined: therapeutic diphenylcyclopropenone sensitization with weekly scalp DPC. Before extraction, the whole blood was not fractionated, and total RNA was taken from it. In its sample, this clonotype was seen many times. What it recognizes is unknown. The clonotype originates from a woman aged 40 to 50 with alopecia areata. Some clones in this sample may be carry-over from other donors' samples. Sequenced material: whole blood, taken in connection with sensitization to the hapten diphenylcyclopropenone (DPC).

CDR3 loop: CASSPRRDTSYEQYF. The DNA of the CDR3 is TGTGCCAGCAGTCCCCGTAGGGACACATCCTACGAGCAGTACTTC. The chain links TRBV6-6 to TRBJ2-7; D may be TRBD1 (6 bases). Trimming removed 5 bases at V and 1 base at J, with 15 bases between. Germline CDR1 is MNHNY and CDR2 is SVGAGI (reference sequence). There are 15 residues in the CDR3.